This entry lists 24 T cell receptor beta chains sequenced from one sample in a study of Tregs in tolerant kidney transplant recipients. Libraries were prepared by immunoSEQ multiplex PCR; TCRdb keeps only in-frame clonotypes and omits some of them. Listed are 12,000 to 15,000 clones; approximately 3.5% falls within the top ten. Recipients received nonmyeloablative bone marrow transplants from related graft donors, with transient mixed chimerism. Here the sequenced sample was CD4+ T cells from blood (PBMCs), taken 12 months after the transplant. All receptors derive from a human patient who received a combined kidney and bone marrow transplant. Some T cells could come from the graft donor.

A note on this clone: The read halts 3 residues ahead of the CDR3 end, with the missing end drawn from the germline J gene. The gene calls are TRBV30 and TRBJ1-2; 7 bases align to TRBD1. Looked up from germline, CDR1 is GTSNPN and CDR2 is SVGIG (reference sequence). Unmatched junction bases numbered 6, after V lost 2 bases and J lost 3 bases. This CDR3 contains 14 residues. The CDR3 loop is CAWSMDRSYYGYTF. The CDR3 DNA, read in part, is TGTGCCTGGAGTATGGACAGGAGCTACTATGGC.

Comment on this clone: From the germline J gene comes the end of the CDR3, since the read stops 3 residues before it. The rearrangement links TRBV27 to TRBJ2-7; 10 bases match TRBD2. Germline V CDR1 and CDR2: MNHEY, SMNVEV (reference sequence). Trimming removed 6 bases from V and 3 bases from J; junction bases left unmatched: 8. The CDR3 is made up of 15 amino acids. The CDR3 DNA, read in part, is TGTGCCAGCAGGAAGCTAGCGGGAGACTTCTACGAG. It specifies CASRKLAGDFYE. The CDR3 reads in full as CASRKLAGDFYEQYF.

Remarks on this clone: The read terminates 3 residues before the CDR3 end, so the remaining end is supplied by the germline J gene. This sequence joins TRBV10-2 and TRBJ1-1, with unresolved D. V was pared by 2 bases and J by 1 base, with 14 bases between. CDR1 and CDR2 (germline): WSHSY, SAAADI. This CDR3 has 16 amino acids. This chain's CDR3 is CASSEPTVSGNTEAFF. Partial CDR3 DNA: TGCGCCAGCAGTGAGCCGACCGTTTCGGGGAACACTGAA.

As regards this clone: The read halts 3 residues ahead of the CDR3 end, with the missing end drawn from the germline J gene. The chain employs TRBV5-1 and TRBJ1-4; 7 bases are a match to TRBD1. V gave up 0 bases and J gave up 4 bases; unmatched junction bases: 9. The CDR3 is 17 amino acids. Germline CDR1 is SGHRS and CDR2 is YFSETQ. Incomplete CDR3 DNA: TGCGCCAGCAGCTTGGCCGAACTGGGACAGATTAATGAAAAA. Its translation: CASSLAELGQINEK. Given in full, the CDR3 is CASSLAELGQINEKLFF.

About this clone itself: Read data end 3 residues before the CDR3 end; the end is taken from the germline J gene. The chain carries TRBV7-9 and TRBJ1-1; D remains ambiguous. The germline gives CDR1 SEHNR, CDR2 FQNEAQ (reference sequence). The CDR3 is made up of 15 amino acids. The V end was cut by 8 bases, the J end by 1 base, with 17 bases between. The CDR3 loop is CASHSSYSENTEAFF. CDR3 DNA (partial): TGTGCCAGCCACAGCTCTTATAGCGAGAACACTGAA.

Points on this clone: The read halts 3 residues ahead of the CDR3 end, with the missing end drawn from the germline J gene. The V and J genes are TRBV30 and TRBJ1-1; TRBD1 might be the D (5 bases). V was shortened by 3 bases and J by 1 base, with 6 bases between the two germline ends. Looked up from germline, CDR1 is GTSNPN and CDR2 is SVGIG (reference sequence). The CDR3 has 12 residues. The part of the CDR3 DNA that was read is TGTGCCTGGAGAACAGGGAACACTGAA. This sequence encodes CAWRTGNTE. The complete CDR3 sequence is CAWRTGNTEAFF.

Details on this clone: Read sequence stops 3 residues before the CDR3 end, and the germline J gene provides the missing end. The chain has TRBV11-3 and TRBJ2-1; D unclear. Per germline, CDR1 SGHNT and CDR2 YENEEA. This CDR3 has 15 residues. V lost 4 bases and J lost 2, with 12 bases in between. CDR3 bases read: TGTGCCAGCAGCTATAGAATCACCGCCTACAATGAG. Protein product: CASSYRITAYNE. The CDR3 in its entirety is CASSYRITAYNEQFF.

The covered CDR3 bases are TGTGCCAGCAGTGTCTGGACAGGGAACACTGAA. As protein: CASSVWTGNTE. The complete CDR3 sequence is CASSVWTGNTEAFF. V and J are TRBV6-1 and TRBJ1-1; 7 nucleotides match TRBD1. The sequence runs out 3 residues before the end of the CDR3; the remainder is reconstructed from the germline J gene. The CDR3 has 14 amino acids. Germline V gene data show CDR1 as MNHNS and CDR2 as SASEGT. Trimming removed 4 bases from V and 1 base from J; junction bases left unmatched: 3.

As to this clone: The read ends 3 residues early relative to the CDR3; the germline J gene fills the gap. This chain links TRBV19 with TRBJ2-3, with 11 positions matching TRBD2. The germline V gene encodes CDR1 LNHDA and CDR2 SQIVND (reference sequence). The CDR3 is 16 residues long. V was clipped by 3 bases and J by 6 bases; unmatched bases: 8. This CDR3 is CASSMLAGGLVDTQYF. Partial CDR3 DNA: TGTGCCAGTAGTATGCTAGCGGGGGGCCTTGTGGATACG.

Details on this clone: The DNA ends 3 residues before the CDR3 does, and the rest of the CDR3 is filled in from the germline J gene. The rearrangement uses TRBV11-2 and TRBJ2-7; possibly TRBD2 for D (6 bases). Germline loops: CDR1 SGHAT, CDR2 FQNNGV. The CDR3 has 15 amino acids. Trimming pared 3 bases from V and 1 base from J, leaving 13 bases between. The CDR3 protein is CASSFYWAGSYEQYF. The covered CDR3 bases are TGTGCCAGCAGCTTTTATTGGGCGGGGTCCTACGAG.

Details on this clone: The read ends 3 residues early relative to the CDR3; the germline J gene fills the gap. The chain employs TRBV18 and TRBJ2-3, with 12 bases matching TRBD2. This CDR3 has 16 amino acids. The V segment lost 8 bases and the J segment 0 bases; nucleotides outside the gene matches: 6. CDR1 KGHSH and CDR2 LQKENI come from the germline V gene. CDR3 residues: CASATGTSGSTDTQYF. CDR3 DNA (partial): TGTGCCAGCGCAACCGGGACTAGCGGGAGCACAGATACG.

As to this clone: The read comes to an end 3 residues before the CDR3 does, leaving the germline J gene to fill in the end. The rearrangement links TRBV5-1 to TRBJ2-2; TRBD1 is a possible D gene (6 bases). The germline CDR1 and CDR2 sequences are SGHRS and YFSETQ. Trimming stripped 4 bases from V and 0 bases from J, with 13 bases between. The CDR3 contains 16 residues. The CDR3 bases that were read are TGCGCCAGCAGCAAGGACACAGGGACGAACACCGGGGAG. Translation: CASSKDTGTNTGE. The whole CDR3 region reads CASSKDTGTNTGELFF.

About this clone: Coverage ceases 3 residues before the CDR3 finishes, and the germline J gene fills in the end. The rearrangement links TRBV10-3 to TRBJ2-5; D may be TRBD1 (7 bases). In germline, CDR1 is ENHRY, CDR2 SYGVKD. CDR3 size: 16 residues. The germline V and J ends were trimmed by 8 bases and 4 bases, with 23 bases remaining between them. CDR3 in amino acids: CAIGARAGGSRETQYF. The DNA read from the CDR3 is TGTGCCATCGGGGCTAGGGCAGGGGGGAGTCGAGAGACC.

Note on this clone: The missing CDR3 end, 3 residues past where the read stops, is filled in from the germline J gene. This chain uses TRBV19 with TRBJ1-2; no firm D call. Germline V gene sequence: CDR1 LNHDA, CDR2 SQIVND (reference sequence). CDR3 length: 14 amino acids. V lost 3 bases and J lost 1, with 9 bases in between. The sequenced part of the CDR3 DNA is TGTGCCAGTAGTATCCCGGGGAGTAACTATGGC. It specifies CASSIPGSNYG. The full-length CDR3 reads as CASSIPGSNYGYTF.

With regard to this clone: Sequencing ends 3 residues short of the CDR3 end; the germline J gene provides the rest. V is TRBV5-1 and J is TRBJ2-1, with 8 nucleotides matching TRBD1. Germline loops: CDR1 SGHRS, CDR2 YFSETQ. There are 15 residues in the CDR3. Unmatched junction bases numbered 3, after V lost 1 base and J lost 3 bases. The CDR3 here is CASSLTGGFYNEQFF. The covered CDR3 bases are TGCGCCAGCAGCTTGACAGGGGGTTTCTACAATGAG.

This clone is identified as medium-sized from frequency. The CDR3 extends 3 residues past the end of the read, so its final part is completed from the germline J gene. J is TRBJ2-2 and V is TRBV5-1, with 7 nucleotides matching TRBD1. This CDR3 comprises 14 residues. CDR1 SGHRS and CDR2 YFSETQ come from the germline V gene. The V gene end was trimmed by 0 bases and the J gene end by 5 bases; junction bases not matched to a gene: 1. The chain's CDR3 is CASSLGQGTGELFF. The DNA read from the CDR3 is TGCGCCAGCAGCTTGGGACAGGGAACCGGGGAG.

The covered CDR3 bases are TGTGCCAGCAGCCCCAGGGGCGGTGGTGAAAAA. This sequence encodes CASSPRGGGEK. The CDR3 as a whole reads CASSPRGGGEKLFF. The rearrangement uses TRBV7-8 and TRBJ1-4, with TRBD1 as a possible D gene (6 bases). The DNA ends 3 residues before the CDR3 does, and the rest of the CDR3 is filled in from the germline J gene. CDR3 size: 14 residues. CDR1 is SGHVS, CDR2 FQNEAQ, per germline. The V and J ends lost 5 bases and 7 bases respectively, with 14 bases between them.

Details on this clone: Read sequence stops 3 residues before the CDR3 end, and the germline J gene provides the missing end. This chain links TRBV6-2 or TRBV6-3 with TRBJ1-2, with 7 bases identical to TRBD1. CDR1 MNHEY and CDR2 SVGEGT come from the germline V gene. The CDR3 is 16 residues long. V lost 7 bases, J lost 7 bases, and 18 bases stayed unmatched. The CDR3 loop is CASTPGQETGLRGYTF. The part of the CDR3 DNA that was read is TGTGCCAGCACCCCGGGACAAGAGACAGGGTTACGTGGC.

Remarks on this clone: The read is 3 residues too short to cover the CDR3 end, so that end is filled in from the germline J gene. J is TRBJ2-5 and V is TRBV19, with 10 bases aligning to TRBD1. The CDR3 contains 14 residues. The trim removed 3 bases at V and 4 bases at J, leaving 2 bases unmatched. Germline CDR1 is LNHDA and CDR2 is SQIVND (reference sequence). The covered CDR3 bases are TGTGCCAGTAGTATGGGACAGGGGAGAGAGACC. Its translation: CASSMGQGRET. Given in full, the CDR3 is CASSMGQGRETQYF.

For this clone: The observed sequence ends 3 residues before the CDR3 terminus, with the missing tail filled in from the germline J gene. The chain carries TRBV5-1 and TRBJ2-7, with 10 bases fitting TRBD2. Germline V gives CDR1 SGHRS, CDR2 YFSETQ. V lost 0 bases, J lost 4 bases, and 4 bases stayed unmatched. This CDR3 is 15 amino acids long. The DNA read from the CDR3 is TGCGCCAGCAGCTTGGGGGGACTAGCGCATTACGAG. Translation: CASSLGGLAHYE. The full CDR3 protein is CASSLGGLAHYEQYF.

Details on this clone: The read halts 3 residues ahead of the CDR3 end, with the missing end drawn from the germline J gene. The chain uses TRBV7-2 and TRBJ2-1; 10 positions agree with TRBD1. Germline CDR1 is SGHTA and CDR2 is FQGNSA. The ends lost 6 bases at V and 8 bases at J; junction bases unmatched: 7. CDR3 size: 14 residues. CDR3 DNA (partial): TGTGCCAGCAGGAGGGGACAGGGGAGGGATGAG. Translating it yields CASRRGQGRDE. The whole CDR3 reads CASRRGQGRDEQFF.

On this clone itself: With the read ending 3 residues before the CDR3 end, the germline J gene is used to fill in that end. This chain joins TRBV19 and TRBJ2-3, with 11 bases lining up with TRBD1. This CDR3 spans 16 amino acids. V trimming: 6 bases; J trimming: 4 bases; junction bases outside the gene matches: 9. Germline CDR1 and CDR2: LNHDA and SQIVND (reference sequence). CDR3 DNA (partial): TGTGCCAGTAGCCGTGGACAGGGGGCGAGGGCAGATACG. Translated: CASSRGQGARADT. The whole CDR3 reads CASSRGQGARADTQYF. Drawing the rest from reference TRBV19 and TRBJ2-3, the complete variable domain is DGGITQSPKYLFRKEGQNVTLSCEQNLNHDAMYWYRQDPGQGLRLIYYSQIVNDFQKGDIAEGYSVSREKKESFPLTVTSAQKNPTAFYLCASSRGQGARADTQYFGPGTRLTVL.

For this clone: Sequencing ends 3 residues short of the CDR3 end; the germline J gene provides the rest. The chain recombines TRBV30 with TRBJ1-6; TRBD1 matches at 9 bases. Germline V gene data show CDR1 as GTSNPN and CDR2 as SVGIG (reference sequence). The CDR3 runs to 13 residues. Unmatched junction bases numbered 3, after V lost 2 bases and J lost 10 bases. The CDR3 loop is CAWSRQGDSPLHF. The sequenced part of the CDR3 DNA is TGTGCCTGGAGTCGACAGGGGGACTCACCC.

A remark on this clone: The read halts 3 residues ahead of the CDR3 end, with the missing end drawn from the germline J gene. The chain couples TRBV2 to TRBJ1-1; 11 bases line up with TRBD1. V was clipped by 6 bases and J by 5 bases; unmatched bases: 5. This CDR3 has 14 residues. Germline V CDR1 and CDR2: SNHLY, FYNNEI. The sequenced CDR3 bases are TGTGCCAGCAGATTTGGACAGGGGGCGACTGAA. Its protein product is CASRFGQGATE. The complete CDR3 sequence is CASRFGQGATEAFF.